Listed below are T cell receptor beta chains from one sample, sequenced in a study of blood T cell repertoires in COVID-19. Sequencing used immunoSEQ multiplex PCR; TCRdb keeps in-frame clones, though not all of them. The data contain 87,000 or so clones, around 87% of them singletons. Material for sequencing was peripheral blood. All receptors come from a human donor with acute or convalescent COVID-19. The donor label of this sample is uncertain. Each CDR3 is given with its conserved first and last residue. The D gene is left open where the match is weak. Clone size is shown for a subset of rows, as once, few, many or a class of expanded clone.

d_call j_call v_call clone_size cdr3_aa cdr3_nt
TRBD2 TRBJ2-3 TRBV7-2 NA CASSLAGGVGTQYF TGTGCCAGCAGCTTAGCGGGGGGGGTAGGAACGCAGTATTTT
TRBD2 TRBJ2-3 TRBV6-5 once CASIAGGLGDTQYF TGTGCCAGCATAGCGGGGGGGCTTGGAGATACGCAGTATTTT
NA TRBJ2-7 TRBV11-2 NA CASSLDSLHGYEQYF TGTGCCAGCAGCTTAGATTCCCTTCACGGCTACGAGCAGTACTTC
TRBD1 TRBJ2-2 TRBV7-8 NA CASSFSGTGVNTGELFF TGTGCCAGCAGCTTTTCCGGGACAGGGGTCAACACCGGGGAGCTGTTTTTT
TRBD1 TRBJ1-5 TRBV2 NA CASSRTGVGQPQHF TGTGCCAGCAGCAGGACAGGGGTCGGACAGCCCCAGCATTTT
TRBD1 TRBJ2-7 TRBV6-4 NA CASKAGQGSYEQYF TGTGCCAGCAAAGCCGGACAGGGGTCGTACGAGCAGTACTTC
TRBD2 TRBJ2-7 TRBV7-2 NA CASSSHPSGGIYEQYF TGTGCCAGCAGCTCCCATCCTAGCGGGGGAATCTACGAGCAGTACTTC
TRBD1 TRBJ2-1 TRBV19 NA CASRPTGGNEQFF TGTGCCAGTAGACCCACAGGGGGCAATGAGCAGTTCTTC
NA TRBJ2-7 TRBV30 NA CAWAREYEQYF TGTGCCTGGGCCCGGGAGTACGAGCAGTACTTC
TRBD1 TRBJ1-1 TRBV7-9 NA CASKDRGTEAFF TGTGCCAGCAAGGACAGGGGGACTGAAGCTTTCTTT
TRBD2 TRBJ2-5 TRBV5-1 NA CASSLGAGVQETQYF TGCGCCAGCAGCTTAGGGGCGGGGGTCCAAGAGACCCAGTACTTC
NA TRBJ2-1 TRBV7-2 NA CASSPYGRVGAGSYNEQFF TGTGCCAGCAGCCCTTACGGGCGAGTGGGCGCGGGCTCCTACAATGAGCAGTTCTTC
NA TRBJ2-7 TRBV12-3/TRBV12-4 NA CASRPQYSYEQYF TGTGCCAGCAGACCACAGTACTCCTACGAGCAGTACTTC
TRBD2 TRBJ2-7 TRBV4-1 NA CASSRGGGGLAGDSYEQYF TGCGCCAGCAGCCGGGGTGGGGGAGGACTAGCGGGAGACTCCTACGAGCAGTACTTC
TRBD1 TRBJ2-5 TRBV11-2 NA CASSLDGGTGVDGQYF TGTGCCAGCAGCTTAGATGGAGGGACAGGGGTCGATGGCCAGTACTTC
NA TRBJ1-1 TRBV25-1 NA CASSDRATEAFF TGTGCCAGCAGTGACAGGGCCACTGAAGCTTTCTTT
NA TRBJ1-5 TRBV28 NA CASSLGQGGNQPQHF TGTGCCAGCAGTTTAGGGCAGGGCGGCAATCAGCCCCAGCATTTT
NA TRBJ1-3 TRBV5-1 NA CASSSLPGKSGNTIYF TGCGCCAGCAGCTCACTGCCGGGGAAGTCTGGAAACACCATATATTTT
NA TRBJ1-3 TRBV10-3 few CAIKGSGSGNTIYF TGTGCCATTAAAGGGAGTGGGTCTGGAAACACCATATATTTT
TRBD1 TRBJ2-2 TRBV15 NA CATSRGQTNTGELFF TGTGCCACCAGCAGGGGACAGACGAACACCGGGGAGCTGTTTTTT
TRBD2 TRBJ2-7 TRBV5-1 NA CASSPLAGGAYEQYF TGCGCCAGCAGCCCTCTAGCGGGGGGAGCTTACGAGCAGTACTTC
TRBD1 TRBJ1-1 TRBV30 NA CAWTTGTGGPFEAFF TGTGCCTGGACCACCGGGACAGGGGGCCCTTTTGAAGCTTTCTTT
NA TRBJ1-1 TRBV9 once CASSSRTDLNTEAFF TGTGCCAGCAGCTCCCGGACAGACTTGAACACTGAAGCTTTCTTT
NA TRBJ1-1 TRBV9 NA CASSAPKGGKRSEAFF TGTGCCAGCAGCGCACCCAAAGGGGGAAAAAGGTCTGAAGCTTTCTTT
NA TRBJ1-4 TRBV6-4 NA CASNSKSNEKLFF TGTGCCAGTAACAGTAAGTCTAATGAAAAACTGTTTTTT
TRBD1 TRBJ1-2 TRBV2 NA CASRGDRDRPYGYTF TGTGCCAGCAGGGGAGACAGGGACCGGCCCTATGGCTACACCTTC
NA TRBJ2-1 TRBV7-3 NA CASSLSTAWTANYNEQFF TGTGCCAGCAGCTTGTCCACGGCGTGGACAGCGAATTACAATGAGCAGTTCTTC
TRBD2 TRBJ2-1 TRBV7-6 NA CASSWALAGVSEQFF TGTGCCAGCAGCTGGGCATTAGCGGGAGTGAGTGAGCAGTTCTTC
NA TRBJ1-2 TRBV6-5 NA CASMTMLTYGYTF TGTGCCAGTATGACAATGTTGACCTATGGCTACACCTTC
NA TRBJ1-6 TRBV14 NA CASSQGGHGSPLHF TGTGCCAGCAGCCAAGGAGGACACGGATCACCCCTCCACTTT
NA TRBJ2-3 TRBV7-2 NA CASSLVGVHTDTQYF TGTGCCAGCAGCTTAGTAGGGGTGCACACAGATACGCAGTATTTT
NA TRBJ1-1 TRBV7-3 once CASSLQGNTEAFF TGTGCCAGCAGCTTGCAGGGCAACACTGAAGCTTTCTTT
NA TRBJ1-6 TRBV6-1 NA CASSESPLSSYNSPLHF TGTGCCAGCAGTGAGAGCCCTCTTAGCTCCTATAATTCACCCCTCCACTTT
TRBD1 TRBJ1-2 TRBV27 NA CASSLTGGSGGYTF TGTGCCAGCAGTTTGACAGGGGGGAGTGGTGGCTACACCTTC
TRBD1 TRBJ2-5 TRBV7-8 NA CASSAGQVQETQYF TGTGCCAGCAGCGCGGGACAGGTTCAAGAGACCCAGTACTTC
NA TRBJ1-6 TRBV11-2 once CASSPGQISSPLHF TGTGCCAGCAGCCCGGGACAAATTAGTTCACCCCTCCACTTT
NA TRBJ1-2 TRBV29-1 NA CSVDSTGIYGYTF TGCAGCGTTGATAGTACAGGAATCTATGGCTACACCTTC
TRBD1 TRBJ2-7 TRBV28 NA CASSLTGGSYEQYF TGTGCCAGCAGTTTGACAGGGGGCTCCTACGAGCAGTACTTC
NA TRBJ1-6 TRBV11-2 few CASREQGNNSPLHF TGTGCCAGCAGGGAGCAGGGGAATAATTCACCCCTCCACTTT
TRBD1 TRBJ2-7 TRBV28 NA CASIPGQGYEQYF TGTGCCAGCATACCGGGACAGGGCTACGAGCAGTACTTC
TRBD2 TRBJ2-1 TRBV9 once CASSVASGGPQYEQFF TGTGCCAGCAGCGTAGCTAGCGGGGGCCCACAATATGAGCAGTTCTTC
NA TRBJ2-5 TRBV6-1 NA CASSEAPGQETQYF TGTGCCAGCAGTGAAGCCCCAGGACAAGAGACCCAGTACTTC
TRBD2 TRBJ2-5 TRBV7-9 NA CASSSAGGPETQYF TGTGCCAGCAGCTCCGCGGGGGGGCCAGAGACCCAGTACTTC
TRBD1 TRBJ2-3 TRBV6-5 NA CASRRQGSRTDTQYF TGTGCCAGCAGGCGACAGGGGTCTCGCACAGATACGCAGTATTTT
TRBD1 TRBJ2-1 TRBV19 NA CASSSTGGSYNEQFF TGTGCCAGTAGTTCGACAGGGGGCTCCTACAATGAGCAGTTCTTC
TRBD1 TRBJ2-7 TRBV7-8 once CASSLGWTGAYEQYF TGTGCCAGCAGCTTAGGGTGGACAGGGGCGTACGAGCAGTACTTC